These 19 T cell receptor beta chains came from one sample sequenced in a study of blood T cells in healthy people across ages. A sample-barcoded 5' primer and a J-beta primer mix were used in a second PCR of roughly 6 to 11 cycles. TCRdb re-analysed the 5' RACE reads in MiXCR, keeping a single row per CDR3 protein. The sample records approximately 940,000 distinct CDR3 sequences, about 48% being singletons. Sequenced input: blood. The receptors here all came from a young man in good health.

The V and J genes are TRBV2 and TRBJ2-7, with D perhaps matching TRBD1 or TRBD2 (5 bases each). Germline CDR1 is SNHLY and CDR2 is FYNNEI. The length of the CDR3 is 13 residues. V lost 7 bases, J lost 6 bases, and 16 bases lay in between. The CDR3 DNA reads as TGTGCCAGCACCGGACCCGGGGCAGCCGAGCAGTACTTC. This translates into CASTGPGAAEQYF.

Of note for this clonotype: A read error may produce the germline difference seen at one junction end. Here the CDR3 reads CASSRSPGTINNEQFF. The CDR3 DNA follows: TGTGCTAGCAGCCGAAGCCCCGGGACGATAAACAATGAGCAGTTCTTC. The chain links TRBV7-7 to TRBJ2-1; D could derive from TRBD1 or TRBD2 (5 bases each). Germline V gene data show CDR1 as SSHAT and CDR2 as FNYEAQ (reference sequence). The CDR3 spans 16 residues. Supplemented by reference TRBV7-7 and TRBJ2-1, the full variable domain reads GAGVSQSPRYKVTKRGQDVTLRCDPISSHATLYWYQQALGQGPEFLTYFNYEAQPDKSGLPSDRFSAERPEGSISTLTIQRTEQRDSAMYRCASSRSPGTINNEQFFGPGTRLTVL.

DNA for the CDR3: TGTGCCATCAGTGAATCAGGGATCGCCGGGGAGCTGTTTTTT. It yields the protein CAISESGIAGELFF. V gene TRBV10-3 combines with J gene TRBJ2-2, with a possible D match to TRBD1 (5 bases). V was clipped by 3 bases and J by 6 bases, with 11 bases between them. The CDR3 extends over 14 amino acids. Per the germline V gene, CDR1 is ENHRY and CDR2 is SYGVKD.

The gene calls are TRBV5-1 and TRBJ2-3, with 7 bases aligning to TRBD1. Germline trimming cut 4 bases from V and 5 bases from J; bases unmatched to any gene: 4. There are 13 residues in the CDR3. Per the germline V gene, CDR1 is SGHRS and CDR2 is YFSETQ. As DNA, the CDR3 is TGCGCCAGCAGCAGGGCAGGGGGAGATACGCAGTATTTT. Its translation is CASSRAGGDTQYF. Supplemented by reference TRBV5-1 and TRBJ2-3, the full variable domain reads KAGVTQTPRYLIKTRGQQVTLSCSPISGHRSVSWYQQTPGQGLQFLFEYFSETQRNKGNFPGRFSGRQFSNSRSEMNVSTLELGDSALYLCASSRAGGDTQYFGPGTRLTVL.

The rearrangement links TRBV7-8 to TRBJ1-2; tentative D call: TRBD1 (5 bases). V shed 4 bases and J shed 4 bases, with 13 bases lying between them. Germline assignment: CDR1 SGHVS and CDR2 FQNEAQ. The CDR3 is 14 residues long. The DNA of the CDR3 is TGTGCCAGCAGCTATGCTACAGGAGGCTATGGCTACACCTTC. It specifies CASSYATGGYGYTF.

The table lists this clonotype with a few counts. The gene calls are TRBV7-2 and TRBJ2-1; D is perhaps TRBD1 (6 bases). V was cut by 5 bases and J by 9 bases, with 14 bases left in between. Germline-derived CDR1 and CDR2 are SGHTA and FQGNSA. This CDR3 contains 13 residues. The CDR3 DNA sequence: TGTGCCAGCAGCCCCCTTAGGGGGACTGAGCAGTTCTTC. It translates to CASSPLRGTEQFF. Using reference TRBV7-2 and TRBJ2-1 for the parts outside the CDR3, the full variable domain is GAGVSQSPSNKVTEKGKDVELRCDPISGHTALYWYRQSLGQGLEFLIYFQGNSAPDKSGLPSDRFSAERTGGSVSTLTIQRTQQEDSAVYLCASSPLRGTEQFFGPGTRLTVL.

The V call is TRBV4-2, the J call TRBJ1-2, with a tentative D call TRBD1 (5 bases). The V gene lost 0 bases and the J gene lost 8 bases, with 22 bases spanning the gap. There are 17 residues in the CDR3. Germline CDR1 reads LGHNA; CDR2 reads YNFKEQ. CDR3 bases: TGTGCCAGCAGCCAAGATCTCTATGCCCCTCAGGGTGTAGGCTACACCTTC. Translation gives CASSQDLYAPQGVGYTF.

This chain connects TRBV20-1 to TRBJ2-3; D possibly corresponds to TRBD2 (6 bases). The CDR3 covers 17 residues. V shed 5 bases and J shed 2 bases, with 23 bases lying between them. The V gene's germline CDR1 is DFQATT and CDR2 SNEGSKA (reference sequence). CDR3 sequence (DNA): TGCAGTGCTCAAACGCTTACCGGGAGAGAACCCACAGATACGCAGTATTTT. Its translation is CSAQTLTGREPTDTQYF.

The gene calls are TRBV6-2 or TRBV6-3 and TRBJ2-7; 8 positions agree with TRBD1. V was clipped by 2 bases and J by 3 bases; unmatched bases: 12. The CDR3 spans 17 residues. Looked up from germline, CDR1 is MNHEY and CDR2 is SVGEGT. The CDR3 protein is CASSYPRVTQGGYEQYF. The DNA for the CDR3 is TGTGCCAGCAGTTACCCGCGAGTCACACAGGGGGGCTACGAGCAGTACTTC.

Ten or more counts support this clonotype. The chain uses TRBV29-1 and TRBJ2-7; TRBD2 aligns across 11 bases. V gave up 7 bases and J gave up 2 bases; unmatched junction bases: 7. The CDR3 sequence is 14 residues long. The germline CDR1 and CDR2 sequences are SQVTM and ANQGSEA. The CDR3 sequence: CSGLAGSWAYEQYF. CDR3 nucleotides: TGCAGCGGACTAGCGGGGAGTTGGGCCTACGAGCAGTACTTC.

The CDR3 DNA reads as TGTGCCAGCAGTTTAAGTGGGGCTACACGCTCCTACAATGAGCAGTTCTTC. This gives the protein CASSLSGATRSYNEQFF. The V and J genes are TRBV27 and TRBJ2-1; D is possibly TRBD1 (5 bases). The CDR3 contains 17 residues. Between the trimmed V and J ends, which lost 2 bases and 0 bases, there was a span of 14 bases. The germline CDR1 and CDR2 sequences are MNHEY and SMNVEV (reference sequence).

The sample holds a few counts of this clonotype. The gene calls are TRBV7-2 and TRBJ1-5; D is unclear. V was cut by 5 bases and J by 8 bases, with 13 bases left in between. Germline values: CDR1 SGHTA, CDR2 FQGNSA. This CDR3 is 13 amino acids long. CDR3: CASSLTRLEPQHF. The CDR3 DNA follows: TGTGCCAGCAGCCTCACCCGGCTTGAGCCCCAGCATTTT.

This clonotype was observed a handful of times. V and J are TRBV6-6 and TRBJ1-4; TRBD1 matches at 7 bases. The CDR3 loop spans 16 amino acids. Trimming cost V 6 bases and J 4 bases; bases outside gene matches: 11. Germline assignment: CDR1 MNHNY and CDR2 SVGAGI (reference sequence). CDR3: CASSPRGVDGNEKLFF. Here the CDR3 DNA reads TGTGCCAGCAGCCCCAGGGGGGTGGACGGTAATGAAAAACTGTTTTTT.

This chain links TRBV20-1 with TRBJ2-7; 8 bases fit TRBD2. The CDR3 extends over 16 amino acids. V dropped 2 bases and J dropped 1; count of bases not matched to a gene: 10. Germline CDR1 and CDR2: DFQATT and SNEGSKA (reference sequence). CDR3: CSARNPLADRSYEQYF. The CDR3 DNA reads TGCAGTGCTAGAAATCCACTAGCGGATAGATCCTACGAGCAGTACTTC.

This clonotype was recorded a few times. The gene calls are TRBV28 and TRBJ2-3; D may be TRBD2 (6 bases). V lost 6 bases and J 8 bases, leaving 12 bases between the germline ends. This CDR3 contains 12 residues. CDR1 and CDR2 from the germline V gene are MDHEN and SYDVKM. DNA of the CDR3: TGTGCCAGCAGGCGGGAAGTTGGTACGCAGTATTTT. Amino acid sequence: CASRREVGTQYF.

This clonotype was seen a single time. With a much larger clone just one base away, this may be a read error. V usage is TRBV7-2 and J usage is TRBJ2-1, with a tentative D call TRBD2 (6 bases). Germline CDR1 SGHTA, CDR2 FQGNSA. The CDR3 runs to 14 residues. This chain's CDR3 is CAGSLAEPYNEQFF. The DNA of the CDR3 is TGTGCCGGCAGCTTAGCGGAACCATACAATGAGCAGTTCTTC.

The rearrangement links TRBV7-8 to TRBJ2-1, with 11 bases identical to TRBD2. Looked up from germline, CDR1 is SGHVS and CDR2 is FQNEAQ. The CDR3 spans 16 residues. J gave up 7 bases and V 2 bases, and 7 bases lay outside the gene matches. This CDR3 is CASSLTLAGGRNEQFF. The CDR3 nucleotides read TGTGCCAGCAGCTTAACTCTAGCGGGGGGTAGGAATGAGCAGTTCTTC.

The gene calls are TRBV29-1 and TRBJ1-1, with 9 positions matching TRBD1. This CDR3 is 14 amino acids long. With 6 bases clipped from V and 1 base from J, the junction kept 6 bases outside the gene matches. Germline lookup yields CDR1 SQVTM and CDR2 ANQGSEA. The CDR3 protein is CSVNWGQGNTEAFF. The CDR3 bases are TGCAGCGTCAACTGGGGACAGGGGAACACTGAAGCTTTCTTT.

The chain joins TRBV9 to TRBJ2-1, with TRBD2 matching 10 bases. V gave up 3 bases and J gave up 1 base; unmatched junction bases: 1. Germline CDR1 reads SGDLS; CDR2 reads YYNGEE. CDR3 length equals 15 residues. In DNA form, the CDR3 reads TGTGCCAGCAGCGAGCGGGAGGGGTCCTACAATGAGCAGTTCTTC. Its protein product is CASSEREGSYNEQFF.